The 10 T cell receptor beta chains below all came from one sample that was sequenced in a study of blood T cell repertoires in COVID-19 (dated by TCRdb to 2020 to 2021). Preparation of the library involved the immunoSEQ multiplex PCR assay. In its TCRdb copy, this immuneACCESS table keeps in-frame sequences only and misses some clones. Where compared with another copy, unresolved V genes explain less than half of these, and the others have no known cause. For this sample there are about 210,000 clones; 84% appear just once. The ten largest clones add up to approximately 8% of the sample. Sequencing was performed on peripheral blood. Receptors were obtained from a woman in her fifties or sixties with active or convalescent COVID-19.

The genes are TRBV18 and TRBJ1-2, with D possibly matching TRBD1 (6 bases). The germline V gene has CDR1 KGHSH and CDR2 LQKENI. Deletions cut 2 bases from V and 4 bases from J, with 20 bases between. The CDR3 runs 17 residues. The CDR3 coding sequence is TGTGCCAGCTCACCAACCGGTGGCAGGACAGTTTCCTATGGCTACACCTTC. Amino acids: CASSPTGGRTVSYGYTF.

This clone was observed once. The chain joins TRBV5-1 to TRBJ2-7, with 7 bases lining up with TRBD1. The CDR3 length is 14 residues. J was trimmed by 4 bases and V by 0 bases; bases with no gene match: 4. The germline CDR1 and CDR2 sequences are SGHRS and YFSETQ. The DNA for the CDR3 is TGCGCCAGCAGCTTGGGGGACAGCAGTTACGAGCAGTACTTC. Amino acids: CASSLGDSSYEQYF.

The CDR3 bases are TGTGCTAGTGGTTCCCCCCCTAACACAGATACGCAGTATTTT. This gives the protein CASGSPPNTDTQYF. The chain has TRBV12-5 and TRBJ2-3; D not resolved. Trimming removed 4 bases from V and 2 bases from J, with 10 bases in between. The length of the CDR3 is 14 residues. The germline CDR1 and CDR2 sequences are LGHNT and FRNRAP.

The gene calls are TRBV5-5 and TRBJ2-7; possible D gene TRBD1, 5 bases. V was clipped by 0 bases and J by 2 bases, with 12 bases between them. Germline values: CDR1 SGHKS, CDR2 YYEKEE (reference sequence). The CDR3 consists of 15 residues. Here the CDR3 reads CASSLVAGNPYEQYF. CDR3 nucleotides: TGTGCCAGCAGCTTGGTGGCAGGGAACCCCTACGAGCAGTACTTC. The variable domain in full, with the rest retrieved from reference TRBV5-5 and TRBJ2-7, is DAGVTQSPTHLIKTRGQQVTLRCSPISGHKSVSWYQQVLGQGPQFIFQYYEKEERGRGNFPDRFSARQFPNYSSELNVNALLLGDSALYLCASSLVAGNPYEQYFGPGTRLTVT.

V is TRBV11-2 and J is TRBJ2-2; 7 bases agree with TRBD2. Germline V lookup: CDR1 SGHAT, CDR2 FQNNGV. J gave up 0 bases and V 5 bases, and 6 bases lay outside the gene matches. The CDR3 is 16 residues long. Here the CDR3 DNA reads TGTGCCAGCAGCCTATTTGCGGGGGCGAACACCGGGGAGCTGTTTTTT. It is translated as CASSLFAGANTGELFF.

The gene calls are TRBV27 and TRBJ1-5; D is possibly TRBD1 (6 bases). The CDR3 sequence is 15 residues long. V gave up 3 bases and J gave up 2 bases, with 11 bases separating them. Germline V CDR1 and CDR2: MNHEY, SMNVEV (reference sequence). For the CDR3, the DNA is TGTGCCAGCAGTTTGGGACAAGGTGGCAATCAGCCCCAGCATTTT. Its translation: CASSLGQGGNQPQHF.

This chain connects TRBV25-1 to TRBJ1-6; D is perhaps TRBD1 (5 bases). CDR1 is MGHDK, CDR2 SYGVNS, per germline. The CDR3 contains 12 residues. Trimming removed 6 bases at V and 7 bases at J, with 7 bases between. The CDR3 protein is CASRAGNSPLHF. As DNA, the CDR3 is TGTGCCAGCAGGGCAGGGAATTCACCCCTCCACTTT.

The chain uses TRBV28 and TRBJ1-3, with a weak D call TRBD1 (5 bases). CDR1 is MDHEN, CDR2 SYDVKM, per germline. V gave up 4 bases and J gave up 2 bases, with 9 bases separating them. This CDR3 region has 14 residues. The CDR3 DNA sequence: TGTGCCAGCAGTTCAACCAGGGCTGGAAACACCATATATTTT. It yields the protein CASSSTRAGNTIYF.

This clone was detected once. The V and J genes are TRBV5-1 and TRBJ1-2, with D hard to call. The CDR3 has 14 amino acids. Trimming stripped 0 bases from V and 5 bases from J, with 11 bases between. CDR1 is SGHRS, CDR2 YFSETQ, per germline. The CDR3 DNA reads TGCGCCAGCAGCTTGGAGTACCCTAGTTATGGCTACACCTTC. This encodes CASSLEYPSYGYTF.

J is TRBJ1-2 and V is TRBV28; TRBD1 aligns across 8 bases. The CDR3 has 14 residues. The V gene's germline CDR1 is MDHEN and CDR2 SYDVKM. Unmatched junction bases numbered 11, after V lost 6 bases and J lost 8 bases. The CDR3 reads CASRVTGALRGYTF. In DNA, the CDR3 is TGTGCCAGCAGGGTGACAGGGGCCCTTCGGGGCTACACCTTC.